The entry below gives a single T cell receptor (beta chain) sequence along with its context. The data derive from a study of control samples from healthy donors and cancer patients. The repertoire was sequenced with immunoSEQ multiplex PCR; TCRdb's copy has only in-frame clones and lacks some. Here the sample spans around 170,000 clones, 80% to 95% being singletons. This CDR3 comprises 13 residues. V was pared by 7 bases and J by 3 bases, with 12 bases between. Germline V gene lookup returns CDR1 SNHLY and CDR2 FYNNEI. The sequence derives from a woman in her 30s in good health. The sequenced sample was blood. J is TRBJ1-1 and V is TRBV2; possible D gene TRBD1, 5 bases. CDR3 in amino acids: CASNEGFDTEAFF. The CDR3 bases are TGTGCCAGCAACGAGGGGTTTGACACTGAAGCTTTCTTT.